This TCR beta chain was recovered during a study of T-cell reconstitution after alpha-beta-depleted transplantation in children. Notes on the study in general: High day-60 TCRbeta diversity in some patients came from surviving recipient T cells and thymic progenitors. Reportedly, alpha-beta T cells present about two months post-transplant originated from several hundred expanded clones of graft origin. A year post-transplant, T-cell counts and diversity derived mostly from newly produced T cells.

On this clonotype itself: Its antigen remains unidentified.

A TCRbeta library incorporating unique molecular identifiers was prepared. From the PCR reads, TCRdb called clonotypes with MiXCR, one entry per CDR3 protein. This sample has approximately 1,000,000 distinct CDR3 sequences, with under 30% found just once. The germline CDR1 and CDR2 sequences are MNHEY and SVGAGI. This CDR3 contains 16 residues. J gave up 7 bases and V 4 bases, and 13 bases lay outside the gene matches. The receptor was isolated from a boy under three years old who had a stem cell transplant for SCID, so the T cells may come from the graft donor. The V gene is TRBV6-5, the J gene TRBJ1-2; 9 bases are shared with TRBD1. This specimen was PBMCs, mostly from graft donor cells, taken 360 days after TCRalphabeta/CD19-depleted stem cell transplant. DNA of the CDR3: TGTGCCAGCAGTTTCCTCGAGGGACAGGGCAAGGGTGGCTACACCTTC. The encoded protein is CASSFLEGQGKGGYTF.